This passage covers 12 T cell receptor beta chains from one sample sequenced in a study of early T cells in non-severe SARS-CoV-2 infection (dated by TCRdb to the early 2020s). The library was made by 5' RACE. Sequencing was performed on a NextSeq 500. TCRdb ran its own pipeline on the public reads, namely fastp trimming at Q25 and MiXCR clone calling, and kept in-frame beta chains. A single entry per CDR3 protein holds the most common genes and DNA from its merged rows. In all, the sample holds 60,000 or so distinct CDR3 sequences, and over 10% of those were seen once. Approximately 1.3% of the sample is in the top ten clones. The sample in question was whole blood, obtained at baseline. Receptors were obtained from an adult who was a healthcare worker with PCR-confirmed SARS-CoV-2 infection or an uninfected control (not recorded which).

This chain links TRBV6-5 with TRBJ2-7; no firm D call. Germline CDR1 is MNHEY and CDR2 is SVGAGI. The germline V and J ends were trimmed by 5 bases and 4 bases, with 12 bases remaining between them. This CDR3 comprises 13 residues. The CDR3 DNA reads TGTGCCAGCAGTCCCATGAACTCGTACGAGCAGTACTTC. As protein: CASSPMNSYEQYF.

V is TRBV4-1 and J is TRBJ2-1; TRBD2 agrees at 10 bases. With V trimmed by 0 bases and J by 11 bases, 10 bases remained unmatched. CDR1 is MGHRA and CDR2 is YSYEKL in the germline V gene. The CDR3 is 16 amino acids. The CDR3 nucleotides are TGCGCCAGCAGCCAAGATCAGGCTAGCGGGGGCGCCAAGCAGTTCTTC. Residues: CASSQDQASGGAKQFF.

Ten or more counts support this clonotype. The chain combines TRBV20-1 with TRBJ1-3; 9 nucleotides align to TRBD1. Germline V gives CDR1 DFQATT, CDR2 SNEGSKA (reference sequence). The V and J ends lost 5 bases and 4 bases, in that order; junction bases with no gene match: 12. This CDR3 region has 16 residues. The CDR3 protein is CSAWVPGTGTGNTIYF. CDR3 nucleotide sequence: TGCAGTGCTTGGGTCCCCGGGACAGGGACAGGAAACACCATATATTTT.

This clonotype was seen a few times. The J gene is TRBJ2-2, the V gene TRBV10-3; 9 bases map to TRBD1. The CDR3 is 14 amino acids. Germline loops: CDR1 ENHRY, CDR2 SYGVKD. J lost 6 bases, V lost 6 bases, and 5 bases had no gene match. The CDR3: CAISGGQGAGELFF. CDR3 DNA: TGTGCCATCAGCGGGGGACAGGGCGCCGGGGAGCTGTTTTTT.

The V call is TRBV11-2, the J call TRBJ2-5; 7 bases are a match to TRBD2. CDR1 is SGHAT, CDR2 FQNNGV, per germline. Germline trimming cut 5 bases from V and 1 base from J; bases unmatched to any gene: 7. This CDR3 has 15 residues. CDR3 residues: CASSPGTTLQETQYF. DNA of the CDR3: TGTGCCAGCAGCCCCGGGACTACCCTCCAAGAGACCCAGTACTTC.

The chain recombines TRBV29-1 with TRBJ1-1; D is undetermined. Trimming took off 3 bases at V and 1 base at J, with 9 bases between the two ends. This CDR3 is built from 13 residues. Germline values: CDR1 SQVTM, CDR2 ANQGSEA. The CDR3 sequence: CSVEEYPNTEAFF. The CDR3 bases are TGCAGCGTTGAGGAGTATCCGAACACTGAAGCTTTCTTT.

CDR3 nucleotide sequence: TGTGCCAGCAGCCCGGGTGGGGGGCGAGGCACTGAAGCTTTCTTT. This encodes CASSPGGGRGTEAFF. The genes are TRBV5-5 and TRBJ1-1; the D gene is possibly TRBD1 (6 bases). The CDR3 contains 15 residues. V lost 4 bases and J lost 4, with 17 bases in between. Germline V gene sequence: CDR1 SGHKS, CDR2 YYEKEE (reference sequence).

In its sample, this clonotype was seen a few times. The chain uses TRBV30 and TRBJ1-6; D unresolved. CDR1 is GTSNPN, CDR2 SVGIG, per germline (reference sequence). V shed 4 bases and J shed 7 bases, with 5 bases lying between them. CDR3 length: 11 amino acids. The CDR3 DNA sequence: TGTGCCTGGACGATGAATTCACCCCTCCACTTT. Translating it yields CAWTMNSPLHF.

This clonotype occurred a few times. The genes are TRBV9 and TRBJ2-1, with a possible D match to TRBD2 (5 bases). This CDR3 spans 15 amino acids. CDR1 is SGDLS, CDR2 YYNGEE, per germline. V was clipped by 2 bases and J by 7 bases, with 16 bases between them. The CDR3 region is CASSVWAEPGNEQFF. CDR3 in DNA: TGTGCCAGCAGCGTCTGGGCCGAGCCGGGGAATGAGCAGTTCTTC. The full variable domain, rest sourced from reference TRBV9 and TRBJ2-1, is DSGVTQTPKHLITATGQRVTLRCSPRSGDLSVYWYQQSLDQGLQFLIQYYNGEERAKGNILERFSAQQFPDLHSELNLSSLELGDSALYFCASSVWAEPGNEQFFGPGTRLTVL.

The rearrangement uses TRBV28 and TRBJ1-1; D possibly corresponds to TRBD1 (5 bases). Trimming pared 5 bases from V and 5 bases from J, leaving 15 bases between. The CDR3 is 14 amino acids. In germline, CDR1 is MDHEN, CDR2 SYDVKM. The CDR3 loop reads CASSRPWGYTEAFF. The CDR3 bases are TGTGCCAGCAGTCGCCCCTGGGGGTATACTGAAGCTTTCTTT.

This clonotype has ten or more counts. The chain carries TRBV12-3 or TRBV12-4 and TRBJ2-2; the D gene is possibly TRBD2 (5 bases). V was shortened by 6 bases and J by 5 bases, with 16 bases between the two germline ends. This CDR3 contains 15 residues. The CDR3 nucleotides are TGTGCCAGCAGCGGACTGGCGTTGTGGACCGGGGAGCTGTTTTTT. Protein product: CASSGLALWTGELFF.

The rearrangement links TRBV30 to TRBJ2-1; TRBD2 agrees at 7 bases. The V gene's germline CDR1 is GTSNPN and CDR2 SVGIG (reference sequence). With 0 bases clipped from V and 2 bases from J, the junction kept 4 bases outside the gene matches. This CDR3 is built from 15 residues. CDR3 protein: CAWSVGGSAYNEQFF. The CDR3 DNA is TGTGCCTGGAGTGTAGGCGGGAGCGCCTACAATGAGCAGTTCTTC.